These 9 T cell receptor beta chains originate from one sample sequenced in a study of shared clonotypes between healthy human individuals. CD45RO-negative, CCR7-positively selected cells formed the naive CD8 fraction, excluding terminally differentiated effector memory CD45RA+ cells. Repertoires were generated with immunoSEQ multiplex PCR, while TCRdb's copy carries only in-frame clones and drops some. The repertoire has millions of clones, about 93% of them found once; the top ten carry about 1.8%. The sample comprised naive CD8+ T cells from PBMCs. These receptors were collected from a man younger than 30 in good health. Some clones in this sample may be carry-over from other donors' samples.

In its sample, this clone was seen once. The CDR3, as DNA: TGTGCCAGCAGCCCCTCGGGGGTTTGGAGGGACTCTGGAAACACCATATATTTT. It translates to CASSPSGVWRDSGNTIYF. V usage is TRBV9 and J usage is TRBJ1-3; D may be TRBD1 (5 bases). Germline CDR1 and CDR2: SGDLS and YYNGEE. Trimming left V 4 bases short and J 0 bases short, with 20 bases between. The CDR3 spans 18 residues.

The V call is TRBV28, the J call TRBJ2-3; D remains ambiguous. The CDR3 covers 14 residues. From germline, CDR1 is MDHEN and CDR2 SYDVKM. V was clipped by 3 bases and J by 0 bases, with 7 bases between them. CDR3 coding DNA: TGTGCCAGCAGTTTCATATCTAGCACAGATACGCAGTATTTT. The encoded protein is CASSFISSTDTQYF. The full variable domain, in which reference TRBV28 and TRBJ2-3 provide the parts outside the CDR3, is DVKVTQSSRYLVKRTGEKVFLECVQDMDHENMFWYRQDPGLGLRLIYFSYDVKMKEKGDIPEGYSVSREKKERFSLILESASTNQTSMYLCASSFISSTDTQYFGPGTRLTVL.

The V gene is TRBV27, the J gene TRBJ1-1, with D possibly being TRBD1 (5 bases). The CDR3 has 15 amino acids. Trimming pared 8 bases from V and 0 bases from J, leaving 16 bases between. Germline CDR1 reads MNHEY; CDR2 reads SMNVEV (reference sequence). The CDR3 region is CASRDRDEMNTEAFF. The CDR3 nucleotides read TGTGCCAGCCGAGACAGAGACGAGATGAACACTGAAGCTTTCTTT.

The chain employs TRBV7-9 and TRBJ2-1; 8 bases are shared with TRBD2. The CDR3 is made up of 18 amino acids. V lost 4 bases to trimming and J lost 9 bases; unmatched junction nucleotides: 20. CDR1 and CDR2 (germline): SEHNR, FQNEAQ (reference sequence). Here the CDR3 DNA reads TGTGCCAGCAGCTCTTTCGCCGGCGGTGGGGACCTAGCGGGTGAGCAGTTCTTC. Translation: CASSSFAGGGDLAGEQFF.

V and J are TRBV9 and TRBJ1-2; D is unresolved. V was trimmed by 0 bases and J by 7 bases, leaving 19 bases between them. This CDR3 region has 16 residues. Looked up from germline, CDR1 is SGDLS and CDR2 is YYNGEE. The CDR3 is CASSVDGHGFTGGYTF. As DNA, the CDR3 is TGTGCCAGCAGCGTAGACGGCCACGGGTTCACGGGTGGCTACACCTTC.

The CDR3 bases are TGTGCCAGTAGTATAAAAGGGGAGTTCCCAGGGAATGAGCAGTTCTTC. Its translation: CASSIKGEFPGNEQFF. The gene calls are TRBV19 and TRBJ2-1; D is perhaps TRBD1 or TRBD2 (5 bases each). The CDR3 has 16 amino acids. Germline V CDR1 and CDR2: LNHDA, SQIVND (reference sequence). The V end was cut by 2 bases, the J end by 7 bases, with 18 bases between.

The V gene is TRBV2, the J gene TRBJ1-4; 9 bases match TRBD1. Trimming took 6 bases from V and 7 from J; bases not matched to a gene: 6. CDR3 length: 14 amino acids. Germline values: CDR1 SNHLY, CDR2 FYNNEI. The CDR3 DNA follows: TGTGCCAGCAGCCAGCGACAGGGGGGTGAAAAACTGTTTTTT. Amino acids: CASSQRQGGEKLFF.

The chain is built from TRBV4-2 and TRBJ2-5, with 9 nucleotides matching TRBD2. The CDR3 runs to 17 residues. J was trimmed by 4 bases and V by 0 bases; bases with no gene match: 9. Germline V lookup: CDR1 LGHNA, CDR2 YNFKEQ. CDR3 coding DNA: TGTGCCAGCAGCCAAGATTGGGCGGGAGGGGAGGGAGAGACCCAGTACTTC. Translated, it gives CASSQDWAGGEGETQYF.

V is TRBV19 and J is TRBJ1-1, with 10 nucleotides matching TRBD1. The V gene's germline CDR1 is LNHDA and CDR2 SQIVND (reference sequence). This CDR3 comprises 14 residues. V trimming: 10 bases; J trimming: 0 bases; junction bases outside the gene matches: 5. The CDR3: CATRTGGLNTEAFF. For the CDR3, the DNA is TGTGCCACCCGGACAGGGGGGTTGAACACTGAAGCTTTCTTT.